Given below is one TCR beta chain in context. The data derive from a study of blood T cell repertoires in COVID-19. Overall study context: The samples span acute and convalescent COVID-19 from the United States, Italy and Spain. In each case, the material was cDNA or gDNA derived from T cells, B-cell-depleted T cells, or PBMCs.

Original processing methods: Amplification with reference gene primers provided the estimates of nucleated cell counts. Data came from immunoSEQ multiplex PCR; TCRdb stores just in-frame clones and leaves some out. From that table come the V and J calls and clone size; the DNA was used to work out D and trimming. The table records roughly 150,000 clones, nearly 80% of them present only once. CDR1 and CDR2 from the germline V gene are DFQATT and SNEGSKA (reference sequence). This CDR3 contains 14 residues. V gave up 3 bases and J gave up 7 bases, with 13 bases separating them. This clonotype was sampled from a woman of 80 years or more with acute or convalescent COVID-19. Sequencing was done on a sample of peripheral blood. The genes are TRBV20-1 and TRBJ1-6, with D hard to call. CDR3 nucleotides: TGCAGTGCTAGTGTGCAGGTTCTCAATTCACCCCTCCACTTT. Translating gives CSASVQVLNSPLHF.